This paragraph reports one TCR beta chain. The CDR3 totals 16 residues. Losses at the gene ends were 5 bases for V and 5 bases for J; bases not matched to a gene: 13. Looked up from germline, CDR1 is SGHVS and CDR2 is FNYEAQ. This entry comes from a study of T cell responses to AZD1222 COVID-19 vaccine. TCRdb's table, derived via immunoSEQ multiplex PCR, lists solely in-frame clones and lacks some. This table has 90,000 to 120,000 clones, 75% to 95% appearing once. The chain joins TRBV7-6 to TRBJ2-5, with 8 bases lining up with TRBD1. The source material was peripheral blood, sampled 28 days after the second AZD1222 dose. The clonotype originates from an adult who received the AZD1222 COVID-19 vaccine. The CDR3 region has the DNA TGTGCCAGCAGCATCCCCTGGACAGGGTGGGACGAGACCCAGTACTTC. Amino acids: CASSIPWTGWDETQYF.